Each of the 29 T cell receptor beta chains below was sequenced from the same sample in a study of CD8 T cells in Susac syndrome. The authors reverse transcribed roughly 0.5 to 1 ug RNA with random hexamers. TCRdb reprocessed the immunoSEQ multiplex PCR reads via MiXCR and lists one record per CDR3 protein. This sample has 110,000 or so distinct CDR3 sequences, with about 96% found just once. The sequenced sample was CD4+ T cells from PBMCs. The receptors were gathered from a human donor in good health.

CDR3 coding DNA: TGCAGCGCTCACATAGGGGTATCGAATGGCTACACCTTC. Encoded protein: CSAHIGVSNGYTF. The chain combines TRBV29-1 with TRBJ1-2, with TRBD1 as a possible D gene (5 bases). Per the germline V gene, CDR1 is SQVTM and CDR2 is ANQGSEA. The ends were cut back, 7 bases at V and 6 bases at J, with 18 bases in the middle. The CDR3 runs to 13 residues.

The chain recombines TRBV2 with TRBJ1-2, with TRBD1 as a possible D gene (5 bases). V lost 5 bases, J lost 8 bases, and 15 bases lay in between. The CDR3 contains 13 residues. Germline lookup yields CDR1 SNHLY and CDR2 FYNNEI. The CDR3 loop reads CASSIGTLGGYTF. CDR3 bases: TGTGCCAGCAGTATCGGGACTCTCGGAGGCTACACCTTC.

This chain connects TRBV20-1 to TRBJ2-7, with 9 bases that match TRBD1. This CDR3 contains 14 residues. Germline-derived CDR1 and CDR2 are DFQATT and SNEGSKA (reference sequence). The V and J ends lost 6 bases and 2 bases, in that order; junction bases with no gene match: 8. Written as DNA, the CDR3 is TGCAGTGCGTCCGGGACAGGGCTCCCCTACGAGCAGTACTTC. Amino acids: CSASGTGLPYEQYF.

This chain connects TRBV3-1 to TRBJ1-2; D call uncertain. The CDR3 sequence is 15 residues long. Germline CDR1 reads LGHDT; CDR2 reads YNNKEL (reference sequence). V was pared by 0 bases and J by 1 base, with 9 bases between. CDR3 DNA: TGTGCCAGCAGCCAAGATTGGAGCGTTAACTATGGCTACACCTTC. This codes for CASSQDWSVNYGYTF.

The sample holds a few counts of this clonotype. V and J are TRBV3-1 and TRBJ2-2; weak D call: TRBD1 (6 bases). V shed 6 bases and J shed 5 bases, with 10 bases lying between them. The germline CDR1 and CDR2 sequences are LGHDT and YNNKEL (reference sequence). CDR3 length equals 13 residues. The CDR3 sequence is CASSPRGTGELFF. CDR3 DNA: TGTGCCAGCAGTCCAAGGGGGACCGGGGAGCTGTTTTTT.

J is TRBJ1-5 and V is TRBV7-9; no clear D. This CDR3 has 13 residues. The germline V and J ends were trimmed by 6 bases and 4 bases, with 10 bases remaining between them. Germline values: CDR1 SEHNR, CDR2 FQNEAQ (reference sequence). The CDR3 DNA is TGTGCCAGCAGGGGCTTGTCAAATCAGCCCCAGCATTTT. As protein: CASRGLSNQPQHF.

The chain recombines TRBV7-9 with TRBJ2-5; D remains unclear. Germline V gene data show CDR1 as SEHNR and CDR2 as FQNEAQ (reference sequence). Trimming removed 1 base from V and 2 bases from J, with 17 bases in between. This CDR3 region has 17 residues. The CDR3 region is CASSLEGSGRLQETQYF. The CDR3 DNA reads TGTGCCAGCAGCTTAGAGGGCTCCGGGCGTTTACAAGAGACCCAGTACTTC.

This chain connects TRBV3-1 to TRBJ2-2, with 8 bases lining up with TRBD2. The CDR3 loop spans 15 amino acids. The ends lost 3 bases at V and 3 bases at J; junction bases unmatched: 3. Germline V lookup: CDR1 LGHDT, CDR2 YNNKEL (reference sequence). CDR3 sequence (DNA): TGTGCCAGCAGCCAGAGCGGGAGAGACACCGGGGAGCTGTTTTTT. Encoded protein: CASSQSGRDTGELFF.

V is TRBV29-1 and J is TRBJ2-1, with 7 bases matching TRBD2. This CDR3 has 14 residues. Germline-derived CDR1 and CDR2 are SQVTM and ANQGSEA. J was trimmed by 4 bases and V by 5 bases; bases with no gene match: 8. The CDR3 is CSVRGVGGYNEQFF. Written as DNA, the CDR3 is TGCAGCGTTCGGGGGGTTGGCGGTTACAATGAGCAGTTCTTC.

V gene TRBV20-1 combines with J gene TRBJ1-1; TRBD1 is a possible D gene (5 bases). Looked up from germline, CDR1 is DFQATT and CDR2 is SNEGSKA (reference sequence). The V end lost 3 bases, the J end lost 4 bases, and 12 bases lay between the germline ends. This CDR3 contains 13 residues. The CDR3 DNA sequence: TGCAGTGCTAGTTGGCAGGGATCCACTGAAGCTTTCTTT. Protein product: CSASWQGSTEAFF.

This chain's CDR3 is CASSVQREPYNEQFF. DNA for the CDR3: TGTGCCAGCAGTGTTCAGCGGGAGCCCTACAATGAGCAGTTCTTC. The chain is built from TRBV2 and TRBJ2-1, with 8 nucleotides matching TRBD2. Germline CDR1 and CDR2: SNHLY and FYNNEI. The trim removed 4 bases at V and 2 bases at J, leaving 4 bases unmatched. This CDR3 has 15 amino acids.

The rearrangement joins TRBV6-5 to TRBJ2-3; maybe TRBD2 (6 bases). The CDR3 has 13 residues. Germline V CDR1 and CDR2: MNHEY, SVGAGI. V lost 6 bases and J lost 5, with 12 bases in between. CDR3: CASSRGKGDTQYF. Written as DNA, the CDR3 is TGTGCCAGCAGCCGGGGGAAGGGAGATACGCAGTATTTT.

The chain employs TRBV20-1 and TRBJ2-1, with TRBD1 matching over 9 bases. Germline V gives CDR1 DFQATT, CDR2 SNEGSKA (reference sequence). The length of the CDR3 is 14 residues. The V and J ends lost 6 bases and 3 bases, in that order; junction bases with no gene match: 6. CDR3 sequence (DNA): TGCAGTGCCTCGGGACAGGGAGTCTACAATGAGCAGTTCTTC. Translated, it gives CSASGQGVYNEQFF.

The CDR3 reads CASRGSTGGYGYTF. The DNA of the CDR3 is TGCGCCAGCAGAGGCTCCACAGGGGGCTATGGCTACACCTTC. J is TRBJ1-2 and V is TRBV5-1, with 8 nucleotides matching TRBD1. CDR1 SGHRS and CDR2 YFSETQ come from the germline V gene. The CDR3 length is 14 residues. The J segment lost 4 bases and the V segment lost 5 bases, leaving 7 bases of the junction unmatched.

This clonotype was counted a single time. A junction end diverges from the germline sequence, so it may reflect a read error. The chain carries TRBV3-1 and TRBJ2-2; D gene ambiguous. This CDR3 is 14 amino acids long. Per germline, CDR1 LGHDT and CDR2 YNNKEL (reference sequence). The CDR3 protein is CASSQLENAGELFF. The CDR3 bases are TGTGCCAGCAGCCAACTCGAGAACGCCGGGGAGCTGTTTTTT.

The rearrangement joins TRBV9 to TRBJ2-3; the D gene is possibly TRBD2 (7 bases). The V end lost 3 bases, the J end lost 8 bases, and 25 bases lay between the germline ends. The germline V gene has CDR1 SGDLS and CDR2 YYNGEE. The CDR3 loop spans 17 amino acids. The CDR3 region has the DNA TGTGCCAGCAGCGGGATGGGAGGGGGGGCCCGTCCGAGTACGCAGTATTTT. The encoded protein is CASSGMGGGARPSTQYF.

V gene TRBV7-9 combines with J gene TRBJ2-7, with D unresolved. The CDR3 runs 12 residues. Germline V gene data show CDR1 as SEHNR and CDR2 as FQNEAQ (reference sequence). V gave up 5 bases and J gave up 3 bases, with 8 bases separating them. The CDR3 nucleotides are TGTGCCAGCAGCCCGGAGTTCTACGAGCAGTACTTC. Protein product: CASSPEFYEQYF.

The chain couples TRBV20-1 to TRBJ2-5, with D possibly being TRBD1 (6 bases). CDR1 is DFQATT and CDR2 is SNEGSKA in the germline V gene (reference sequence). The CDR3 is 16 amino acids. V was pared by 1 base and J by 2 bases, with 17 bases between. CDR3 nucleotides: TGCAGTGCTAGAGGTGTGGACAGCCCCGAACAAGAGACCCAGTACTTC. It codes for CSARGVDSPEQETQYF.

The chain is built from TRBV7-8 and TRBJ2-7; 11 bases are a match to TRBD1. CDR1 is SGHVS, CDR2 FQNEAQ, per germline. Trimming took 0 bases from V and 4 from J; bases not matched to a gene: 11. The CDR3 length is 18 residues. Here the CDR3 reads CASSLADRGRFKGYEQYF. The DNA of the CDR3 is TGTGCCAGCAGCTTAGCGGACAGGGGGCGATTCAAGGGGTACGAGCAGTACTTC.

The chain couples TRBV2 to TRBJ2-3, with no clear D. CDR3 length: 12 amino acids. Germline lookup yields CDR1 SNHLY and CDR2 FYNNEI. Between the trimmed V and J ends, which lost 6 bases and 6 bases, there was a span of 10 bases. In DNA, the CDR3 is TGTGCCAGCAGGATCCGGCGGGATACGCAGTATTTT. Its protein is CASRIRRDTQYF.

The chain has TRBV7-9 and TRBJ2-7; TRBD2 agrees at 7 bases. With 5 bases clipped from V and 3 bases from J, the junction kept 10 bases outside the gene matches. Germline values: CDR1 SEHNR, CDR2 FQNEAQ (reference sequence). The CDR3 is 15 residues long. The CDR3 DNA reads as TGTGCCAGCAGCCACACCCCTAGCGGAAACTACGAGCAGTACTTC. This codes for CASSHTPSGNYEQYF.

The V gene is TRBV7-9, the J gene TRBJ2-7; a possible D gene is TRBD2 (5 bases). Trimming took off 1 base at V and 7 bases at J, with 8 bases between the two ends. This CDR3 comprises 12 residues. Germline values: CDR1 SEHNR, CDR2 FQNEAQ (reference sequence). The CDR3 bases are TGTGCCAGCAGCTTAGAGACTACTGAGCAGTACTTC. It codes for CASSLETTEQYF.

This clonotype was seen once. The V and J genes are TRBV29-1 and TRBJ1-1, with a tentative D call TRBD1 (5 bases). CDR1 is SQVTM and CDR2 is ANQGSEA in the germline V gene. The V gene lost 4 bases and the J gene lost 10 bases, with 19 bases spanning the gap. The CDR3 is made up of 13 amino acids. The CDR3 DNA follows: TGCAGCGTTGGGGATCCCAGGGTTGTCATAGCTTTCTTT. Translation gives CSVGDPRVVIAFF.

This chain joins TRBV12-3 or TRBV12-4 and TRBJ2-7; TRBD2 might be the D (7 bases). Trimming cost V 8 bases and J 2 bases, with 13 bases left between them. The length of the CDR3 is 13 residues. CDR3 bases: TGTGCCAGCGCTGGGGGGGGCGCCTACGAGCAGTACTTC. Translation gives CASAGGGAYEQYF.

The chain joins TRBV5-1 to TRBJ2-3; D assignment may be TRBD1 or TRBD2 (6 bases each). This CDR3 has 19 residues. CDR1 and CDR2 (germline): SGHRS, YFSETQ. V lost 0 bases and J lost 2, with 22 bases in between. Here the CDR3 reads CASSLAGGTGASHTDTQYF. CDR3 DNA: TGCGCCAGCAGCTTGGCCGGTGGAACGGGGGCCTCTCACACAGATACGCAGTATTTT.

V and J are TRBV6-9 and TRBJ2-3; D perhaps matches TRBD2 (5 bases). V was pared by 2 bases and J by 1 base, with 13 bases between. The germline CDR1 and CDR2 sequences are MNHGY and SVAAGI. The CDR3 spans 16 residues. This chain's CDR3 is CASSYRGGSGTDTQYF. Written as DNA, the CDR3 is TGTGCCAGCAGTTATCGGGGTGGATCGGGCACAGATACGCAGTATTTT.

The genes are TRBV6-2 or TRBV6-3 and TRBJ1-2, with D hard to call. CDR3 length: 16 amino acids. CDR1 and CDR2 from the germline V gene are MNHEY and SVGEGT. Trimming removed 2 bases from V and 0 bases from J, with 13 bases in between. The CDR3 here is CASSYPQDRANYGYTF. The CDR3 region has the DNA TGTGCCAGCAGTTACCCGCAGGACCGAGCTAACTATGGCTACACCTTC.

The chain employs TRBV6-2 or TRBV6-3 and TRBJ2-7; D is possibly TRBD1 (5 bases). Trimming removed 7 bases from V and 0 bases from J, with 16 bases in between. Looked up from germline, CDR1 is MNHEY and CDR2 is SVGEGT. The CDR3 is 15 residues long. The CDR3 region has the DNA TGTGCCAGCACCCTTCGAAAAGGGGCCTCCTACGAGCAGTACTTC. Its protein product is CASTLRKGASYEQYF.

The chain links TRBV28 to TRBJ2-2, with no clear D. The length of the CDR3 is 13 residues. V lost 7 bases to trimming and J lost 6 bases, with 12 bases between them. Germline V gene data show CDR1 as MDHEN and CDR2 as SYDVKM. CDR3 sequence: CASNEDGAGELFF. The CDR3 DNA is TGTGCCAGCAACGAGGACGGCGCCGGGGAGCTGTTTTTT.